The 12 T cell receptor beta chains listed next were all sequenced from one sample in a study of T cells in Graves' hyperthyroidism and ophthalmopathy. Amplification of TCR beta CDR3 regions was performed using RNA transcripts as template. An initial round of RT-PCR targeting the TCR CDR3 relied on the HTBI primer set. From the multiplex PCR reads, TCRdb called clonotypes with MiXCR, one entry per CDR3 protein. In the table there are about 610,000 distinct CDR3 sequences, approximately 44% of which are singletons. Sequenced material: peripheral blood or thyroid tissue (not recorded which). These TCRs come from a woman in her late teens or twenties with Graves' hyperthyroidism.

CDR3 DNA sequence: TGCGCCAGCAGCAGGACAGCCGATAGCAATCAGCCCCAGCATTTT. Translation gives CASSRTADSNQPQHF. V and J are TRBV5-1 and TRBJ1-5; D is possibly TRBD1 (6 bases). In germline, CDR1 is SGHRS, CDR2 YFSETQ. Trimming removed 4 bases at V and 0 bases at J, with 11 bases between. This CDR3 region has 15 residues.

This clonotype has just a few counts. The chain combines TRBV6-1 with TRBJ2-6; D is possibly TRBD1 (5 bases). The CDR3 loop spans 18 amino acids. Germline V CDR1 and CDR2: MNHNS, SASEGT. V was cut by 2 bases and J by 7 bases, with 21 bases left in between. The CDR3 coding sequence is TGTGCCAGCAGTGAACTAAGCCTCAGGGTCCTGGGAGCCAACGTCCTGACTTTC. This translates into CASSELSLRVLGANVLTF.

This clonotype was detected ten times or more. The chain is built from TRBV10-2 and TRBJ2-7; 8 nucleotides match TRBD2. CDR3 size: 18 residues. Germline loops: CDR1 WSHSY, CDR2 SAAADI. The trim removed 0 bases at V and 3 bases at J, leaving 13 bases unmatched. CDR3 DNA: TGCGCCAGCAGTGAGTCGGAATCAAAGCGGGAGAAGTTCTACGAGCAGTACTTC. Its translation: CASSESESKREKFYEQYF.

The sample holds many counts of this clonotype. The chain has TRBV2 and TRBJ1-4, with 8 bases that match TRBD1. This CDR3 has 14 amino acids. V lost 6 bases, J lost 6 bases, and 6 bases stayed unmatched. CDR1 is SNHLY, CDR2 FYNNEI, per germline. As DNA, the CDR3 is TGTGCCAGCAGCGCAGACAGGGGTGATGAAAAACTGTTTTTT. It specifies CASSADRGDEKLFF.

In the case of this clonotype: At one end the junction does not follow the germline gene, possibly because of a read error. This chain links TRBV20-1 with TRBJ1-1; maybe TRBD1 (5 bases). CDR1 and CDR2 (germline): DFQATT, SNEGSKA (reference sequence). The CDR3 consists of 10 residues. The CDR3 nucleotides are TGCAGTGCAAGAGGGGCTGAAGCTTTCTTT. Its protein product is CSARGAEAFF.

Turning to this clonotype: A read error may produce the germline difference seen at one junction end. The chain has TRBV6-5 and TRBJ2-2, with 7 bases that match TRBD1. CDR3 length: 15 amino acids. Germline V gene data show CDR1 as MNHEY and CDR2 as SVGAGI. In nucleotides, the CDR3 is TGTGCCAGCAGTCAGTGGGACAGCACTACCGGGGAGCTGTATTTT. It translates to CASSQWDSTTGELYF.

This clonotype was recorded at least ten times. The J gene is TRBJ1-5, the V gene TRBV6-2 or TRBV6-3, with D tentatively TRBD1 (5 bases). CDR1 and CDR2 (germline): MNHEY, SVGEGT. This CDR3 has 14 amino acids. V was cut by 7 bases and J by 1 base, with 11 bases left in between. The CDR3 DNA reads TGTGCCAGCACCCGAGGGGCCAGCAATCAGCCCCAGCATTTT. It specifies CASTRGASNQPQHF.

The rearrangement joins TRBV7-6 to TRBJ2-3; 8 nucleotides match TRBD2. This CDR3 has 14 residues. Germline V CDR1 and CDR2: SGHVS, FNYEAQ. Trimming cost V 7 bases and J 5 bases; bases outside gene matches: 8. This chain's CDR3 is CASNRGAGEDTQYF. CDR3 nucleotides: TGTGCCAGCAACCGGGGAGCGGGAGAAGATACGCAGTATTTT.

This clonotype was seen a handful of times. The chain combines TRBV2 with TRBJ2-1, with D tentatively TRBD2 (5 bases). Looked up from germline, CDR1 is SNHLY and CDR2 is FYNNEI. Deletions cut 3 bases from V and 1 base from J, with 10 bases between. The CDR3 contains 15 residues. The CDR3 region has the DNA TGTGCCAGCAGTGACAGAGCGGAGTCCTACAATGAGCAGTTCTTC. Encoded protein: CASSDRAESYNEQFF.

There are many counts of this clonotype. The gene calls are TRBV12-3 or TRBV12-4 and TRBJ1-2; no clear D. V was clipped by 3 bases and J by 2 bases, with 7 bases between them. This CDR3 region has 13 residues. CDR3 nucleotides: TGTGCCAGCAGTTTCACCCGCAACTATGGCTACACCTTC. It translates to CASSFTRNYGYTF.

The chain employs TRBV29-1 and TRBJ2-1; the D is unclear. The CDR3 contains 16 residues. In germline, CDR1 is SQVTM, CDR2 ANQGSEA. With 0 bases removed from V and 0 bases from J, the gap between germline ends came to 12 bases. As DNA, the CDR3 is TGCAGCGTTGAAGAGAGGCAGAGAAGCTCCTACAATGAGCAGTTCTTC. Translation gives CSVEERQRSSYNEQFF.

The V call is TRBV10-3, the J call TRBJ2-2; 7 bases match TRBD2. Trimming cost V 2 bases and J 8 bases; bases outside gene matches: 14. CDR3 length: 17 amino acids. CDR1 is ENHRY, CDR2 SYGVKD, per germline. The CDR3 bases are TGTGCCATCAGTGAGCCGTCGCTAGCGGTAGGGACTGGGGAGCTGTTTTTT. Encoded protein: CAISEPSLAVGTGELFF.